A single sample is the source of the 32 T cell receptor beta chains below, sequenced in a study of blood T cell repertoires in COVID-19 (TCRdb year 2020). Library preparation was by the immunoSEQ multiplex PCR assay. Drawn from immuneACCESS, this table holds only the in-frame rearrangements with V and J called that TCRdb kept. Clones are partly lost; checked studies trace under half to an unresolved V gene and leave the rest unexplained. Present in this sample are around 20,000 clones, about 92% of which were seen just once. Over 4% of the sample is held by the ten biggest clonotypes. The specimen sequenced was peripheral blood. These receptors were taken from a woman aged 45-65 years with active COVID-19.

The chain carries TRBV19 and TRBJ1-4; a possible D gene is TRBD1 (6 bases). With 11 bases removed from V and 8 bases from J, the gap between germline ends came to 18 bases. The CDR3 consists of 13 residues. CDR1 and CDR2 from the germline V gene are LNHDA and SQIVND (reference sequence). CDR3 sequence reads: CASAPGHGEKLFF. As DNA, the CDR3 is TGTGCCTCAGCACCGGGACACGGGGAAAAACTGTTTTTT.

V and J are TRBV5-1 and TRBJ2-1; 10 bases map to TRBD1. Germline CDR1 and CDR2: SGHRS and YFSETQ. V was pared by 2 bases and J by 10 bases, with 9 bases of the junction left unmatched. The CDR3 loop spans 15 amino acids. In DNA form, the CDR3 reads TGCGCCAGCAGCTTCACCGGGACAGGGGCCCAGGAGCAGTTCTTC. Translating gives CASSFTGTGAQEQFF.

This sequence joins TRBV7-3 and TRBJ2-2; 15 bases line up with TRBD2. V lost 5 bases to trimming and J lost 6 bases; unmatched junction nucleotides: 1. Germline V CDR1 and CDR2: SGHTA, FQGTGA. The CDR3 covers 15 residues. The CDR3 sequence: CASSGTSGRSGELFF. CDR3 nucleotides: TGTGCCAGCAGCGGGACTAGCGGGAGGTCCGGGGAGCTGTTTTTT.

The chain is built from TRBV9 and TRBJ2-2; D is possibly TRBD1 (6 bases). The CDR3 totals 17 residues. Germline-derived CDR1 and CDR2 are SGDLS and YYNGEE. V lost 0 bases to trimming and J lost 0 bases, with 12 bases between them. The CDR3 DNA reads TGTGCCAGCAGCGTAGCCAGTGGGACAACGAACACCGGGGAGCTGTTTTTT. Translated: CASSVASGTTNTGELFF.

The chain couples TRBV7-9 to TRBJ2-7; 14 bases agree with TRBD2. Looked up from germline, CDR1 is SEHNR and CDR2 is FQNEAQ (reference sequence). The V and J ends lost 4 bases and 6 bases, in that order; junction bases with no gene match: 11. CDR3 length equals 17 residues. The CDR3 coding sequence is TGTGCCAGCAGCTCCCCTCAGACTAGCGGGAGGGCCCGCGAGCAGTACTTC. It encodes CASSSPQTSGRAREQYF.

This clone was observed a single time. This chain joins TRBV7-8 and TRBJ2-3, with D possibly being TRBD1 (6 bases). Trimming removed 1 base from V and 4 bases from J, with 18 bases in between. The germline gives CDR1 SGHVS, CDR2 FQNEAQ. The CDR3 has 17 amino acids. CDR3 sequence: CASSLGSRVSGADTQYF. The CDR3 bases are TGTGCCAGCAGCTTAGGCTCACGGGTCTCAGGGGCAGATACGCAGTATTTT.

The chain employs TRBV3-1 (or the pseudogene TRBV3-2) and TRBJ1-1; D may be TRBD1 (6 bases). This CDR3 contains 15 residues. Germline V CDR1 and CDR2: LGHDT, YNNKEL (reference sequence). The V end lost 4 bases, the J end lost 1 base, and 13 bases lay between the germline ends. Written as DNA, the CDR3 is TGTGCCAGCAGCCCTTTAACACAGGGGAACACTGAAGCTTTCTTT. The encoded protein is CASSPLTQGNTEAFF.

The chain carries TRBV11-3 and TRBJ2-1; maybe TRBD2 (5 bases). V shed 2 bases and J shed 2 bases, with 10 bases lying between them. Germline values: CDR1 SGHNT, CDR2 YENEEA. The CDR3 length is 15 residues. The DNA for the CDR3 is TGTGCCAGCAGCTTAAGAGGGAATCCCTACAATGAGCAGTTCTTC. It codes for CASSLRGNPYNEQFF. The variable domain in full, with the rest retrieved from reference TRBV11-3 and TRBJ2-1, is EAGVVQSPRYKIIEKKQPVAFWCNPISGHNTLYWYLQNLGQGPELLIRYENEEAVDDSQLPKDRFSAERLKGVDSTLKIQPAELGDSAVYLCASSLRGNPYNEQFFGPGTRLTVL.

V is TRBV19 and J is TRBJ2-7, with 10 bases aligning to TRBD1. J gave up 6 bases and V 7 bases, and 9 bases lay outside the gene matches. Per germline, CDR1 LNHDA and CDR2 SQIVND (reference sequence). The CDR3 loop spans 14 amino acids. CDR3 in DNA: TGTGCCAGTACAAAGGACAGGGGGTCGTCCGAGCAGTACTTC. It specifies CASTKDRGSSEQYF.

The V call is TRBV5-1, the J call TRBJ2-7; D possibly corresponds to TRBD2 (6 bases). Germline CDR1 SGHRS, CDR2 YFSETQ. Trimming pared 0 bases from V and 0 bases from J, leaving 13 bases between. This CDR3 has 16 amino acids. The CDR3 coding sequence is TGCGCCAGCAGCTTGGGACCAGCGGGCCTCTCCTACGAGCAGTACTTC. As protein: CASSLGPAGLSYEQYF.

In this sample, this clone turned up once. The genes are TRBV27 and TRBJ2-1, with 10 bases that match TRBD1. The CDR3 is 19 residues long. With V trimmed by 0 bases and J by 2 bases, 10 bases remained unmatched. CDR1 MNHEY and CDR2 SMNVEV come from the germline V gene (reference sequence). CDR3 region: CASSLSWRLGTGAYNEQFF. In DNA form, the CDR3 reads TGTGCCAGCAGTTTATCATGGAGACTCGGGACAGGGGCCTACAATGAGCAGTTCTTC.

This clone occurred once. The chain has TRBV5-1 and TRBJ2-1, with D tentatively TRBD2 (7 bases). This CDR3 is built from 14 residues. Deletions cut 0 bases from V and 8 bases from J, with 12 bases between. CDR1 is SGHRS, CDR2 YFSETQ, per germline. The CDR3 here is CASSLEGGGYEQFF. The CDR3 region has the DNA TGCGCCAGCAGCTTGGAGGGGGGAGGGTATGAGCAGTTCTTC.

This chain uses TRBV11-2 with TRBJ1-2; D might be TRBD1 (6 bases). Germline V lookup: CDR1 SGHAT, CDR2 FQNNGV. Between the trimmed V and J ends, which lost 1 base and 7 bases, there was a span of 16 bases. The CDR3 covers 15 residues. This chain's CDR3 is CASSLGVAGAPGYTF. CDR3 in DNA: TGTGCCAGCAGCTTAGGAGTCGCAGGGGCGCCTGGCTACACCTTC.

The V gene is TRBV19, the J gene TRBJ1-1; a weak D match, TRBD1 (6 bases). The V gene lost 4 bases and the J gene lost 5 bases, with 26 bases spanning the gap. This CDR3 spans 18 amino acids. In germline, CDR1 is LNHDA, CDR2 SQIVND (reference sequence). The CDR3 is CASSKYADNRGARTEAFF. For the CDR3, the DNA is TGTGCCAGTAGTAAGTATGCGGACAACCGGGGGGCCAGGACTGAAGCTTTCTTT.

The rearrangement joins TRBV5-1 to TRBJ2-3, with unresolved D. V was trimmed by 1 base and J by 0 bases, leaving 9 bases between them. Looked up from germline, CDR1 is SGHRS and CDR2 is YFSETQ. This CDR3 has 15 residues. The CDR3 here is CASSLNGQSTDTQYF. The CDR3 DNA reads as TGCGCCAGCAGCTTGAATGGGCAGAGCACAGATACGCAGTATTTT.

This clone was observed a single time. J is TRBJ1-5 and V is TRBV25-1; D gene unclear. The V end was cut by 4 bases, the J end by 4 bases, with 8 bases between. The germline V gene encodes CDR1 MGHDK and CDR2 SYGVNS. CDR3 length: 13 amino acids. The CDR3 DNA reads TGTGCCAGCAGTGCGAACAGAAATCAGCCCCAGCATTTT. Its protein product is CASSANRNQPQHF.

V gene TRBV11-2 combines with J gene TRBJ1-2, with TRBD1 matching 8 bases. Germline V gene sequence: CDR1 SGHAT, CDR2 FQNNGV. The trim removed 1 base at V and 4 bases at J, leaving 5 bases unmatched. The CDR3 length is 15 residues. CDR3 in amino acids: CASSLGQGKSYGYTF. DNA for the CDR3: TGTGCCAGCAGCTTAGGACAGGGGAAGAGCTATGGCTACACCTTC.

CDR3 bases: TGCAGCGTTGAAGTCCCACAGGGTGAAGCTTTCTTT. This encodes CSVEVPQGEAFF. V usage is TRBV29-1 and J usage is TRBJ1-1; the D gene is possibly TRBD1 (6 bases). The CDR3 sequence is 12 residues long. Germline-derived CDR1 and CDR2 are SQVTM and ANQGSEA. V was pared by 1 base and J by 7 bases, with 10 bases between.

This chain joins TRBV18 and TRBJ2-3, with TRBD1 identical over 9 bases. The germline V gene encodes CDR1 KGHSH and CDR2 LQKENI. This CDR3 has 14 amino acids. V shed 5 bases and J 3 bases; nucleotides not matched to a gene: 3. CDR3 in amino acids: CASSAGTGTDTQYF. For the CDR3, the DNA is TGTGCCAGCTCAGCCGGGACAGGGACAGATACGCAGTATTTT. Supplemented by reference TRBV18 and TRBJ2-3, the full variable domain reads NAGVMQNPRHLVRRRGQEARLRCSPMKGHSHVYWYRQLPEEGLKFMVYLQKENIIDESGMPKERFSAEFPKEGPSILRIQQVVRGDSAAYFCASSAGTGTDTQYFGPGTRLTVL.

The chain carries TRBV6-5 and TRBJ2-2; 8 bases line up with TRBD2. This CDR3 spans 14 amino acids. Unmatched junction bases numbered 7, after V lost 7 bases and J lost 6 bases. Looked up from germline, CDR1 is MNHEY and CDR2 is SVGAGI. The CDR3 bases are TGTGCCAGCACCTACGGACTAGCTTCCGGGGAGCTGTTTTTT. Translated, it gives CASTYGLASGELFF.

As DNA, the CDR3 is TGTGCCAGCAGGGGATCGGGATTCTACGAGCAGTACTTC. This sequence encodes CASRGSGFYEQYF. This chain connects TRBV6-5 to TRBJ2-7, with TRBD2 as a possible D gene (5 bases). V lost 6 bases and J lost 3, with 12 bases in between. The CDR3 contains 13 residues. CDR1 is MNHEY and CDR2 is SVGAGI in the germline V gene.

The chain is built from TRBV19 and TRBJ2-1; the match to TRBD2 covers 13 bases. V lost 4 bases and J lost 6; bases outside the gene matches: 9. From germline, CDR1 is LNHDA and CDR2 SQIVND (reference sequence). This CDR3 has 17 amino acids. The CDR3 nucleotides are TGTGCCAGTAGTACGAAAACTAGCGGGAGGGCCTTCAATGAGCAGTTCTTC. This codes for CASSTKTSGRAFNEQFF.

The chain joins TRBV9 to TRBJ1-4, with a weak D call TRBD1 (6 bases). Germline lookup yields CDR1 SGDLS and CDR2 YYNGEE. The CDR3 runs to 15 residues. Trimming shortened V by 4 bases and J by 4 bases, and 14 bases separated the two germline ends. CDR3 amino acids: CASSPAQGGNEKLFF. The CDR3 DNA reads TGTGCCAGCAGCCCAGCACAGGGCGGTAATGAAAAACTGTTTTTT.

The rearrangement joins TRBV5-1 to TRBJ1-2; a weak D match, TRBD1 (6 bases). The V gene lost 4 bases and the J gene lost 6 bases, with 13 bases spanning the gap. Germline V gene data show CDR1 as SGHRS and CDR2 as YFSETQ. There are 13 residues in the CDR3. This chain's CDR3 is CASSPEGEHGYTF. Written as DNA, the CDR3 is TGCGCCAGCAGCCCTGAGGGGGAACATGGCTACACCTTC. Looking up the rest from reference TRBV5-1 and TRBJ1-2 gives the full variable domain: KAGVTQTPRYLIKTRGQQVTLSCSPISGHRSVSWYQQTPGQGLQFLFEYFSETQRNKGNFPGRFSGRQFSNSRSEMNVSTLELGDSALYLCASSPEGEHGYTFGSGTRLTVV.

The CDR3 loop is CASSSSTDTQYF. For the CDR3, the DNA is TGTGCCAGCAGCTCGAGCACAGATACGCAGTATTTT. The chain carries TRBV7-9 and TRBJ2-3; D is undetermined. CDR1 and CDR2 from the germline V gene are SEHNR and FQNEAQ (reference sequence). The V and J ends lost 4 bases and 0 bases respectively, with 2 bases between them. The CDR3 is 12 amino acids.

In nucleotides, the CDR3 is TGTGCCAGTAGTGTGGGGACTGGGATCTCCTACGAGCAGTACTTC. Translated, it gives CASSVGTGISYEQYF. The chain has TRBV19 and TRBJ2-7, with D possibly TRBD2 on 6 matching bases. The germline CDR1 and CDR2 sequences are LNHDA and SQIVND (reference sequence). The CDR3 is 15 residues long. V gave up 5 bases and J gave up 0 bases, with 14 bases separating them.

The chain recombines TRBV28 with TRBJ1-1; 9 nucleotides agree with TRBD1. Looked up from germline, CDR1 is MDHEN and CDR2 is SYDVKM. V was pared by 6 bases and J by 0 bases, with 5 bases of the junction left unmatched. The CDR3 runs to 15 residues. This chain's CDR3 is CASSDRGLLNTEAFF. CDR3 sequence (DNA): TGTGCCAGCAGCGACAGGGGGTTATTGAACACTGAAGCTTTCTTT. The variable domain in full, completed from reference TRBV28 and TRBJ1-1, reads DVKVTQSSRYLVKRTGEKVFLECVQDMDHENMFWYRQDPGLGLRLIYFSYDVKMKEKGDIPEGYSVSREKKERFSLILESASTNQTSMYLCASSDRGLLNTEAFFGQGTRLTVV.

This chain joins TRBV7-3 and TRBJ2-3; the match to TRBD2 covers 10 bases. From germline, CDR1 is SGHTA and CDR2 FQGTGA. The CDR3 has 16 amino acids. Losses at the gene ends were 3 bases for V and 7 bases for J; bases not matched to a gene: 10. CDR3 region: CASSLEASGSRNTQYF. CDR3 sequence (DNA): TGTGCCAGCAGCTTGGAGGCTAGCGGGAGTAGGAATACGCAGTATTTT.

The rearrangement uses TRBV28 and TRBJ2-2, with 11 bases fitting TRBD1. Germline values: CDR1 MDHEN, CDR2 SYDVKM. This CDR3 region has 14 residues. Trimming took 8 bases from V and 6 from J; bases not matched to a gene: 5. This CDR3 is CASGTGQGAGELFF. The CDR3, as DNA: TGTGCCAGCGGAACGGGACAGGGGGCCGGGGAGCTGTTTTTT. Based on the CDR3 plus reference TRBV28 and TRBJ2-2, the full variable domain is DVKVTQSSRYLVKRTGEKVFLECVQDMDHENMFWYRQDPGLGLRLIYFSYDVKMKEKGDIPEGYSVSREKKERFSLILESASTNQTSMYLCASGTGQGAGELFFGEGSRLTVL.

The chain carries TRBV5-1 and TRBJ2-5; D not resolved. Trimming left V 1 base short and J 1 base short, with 8 bases between. CDR3 size: 14 residues. The germline V gene has CDR1 SGHRS and CDR2 YFSETQ. The CDR3 DNA reads as TGCGCCAGCAGCTTGCAGGCAGCCCAAGAGACCCAGTACTTC. Protein product: CASSLQAAQETQYF. The whole variable domain, remainder taken from reference TRBV5-1 and TRBJ2-5, is KAGVTQTPRYLIKTRGQQVTLSCSPISGHRSVSWYQQTPGQGLQFLFEYFSETQRNKGNFPGRFSGRQFSNSRSEMNVSTLELGDSALYLCASSLQAAQETQYFGPGTRLLVL.

This chain links TRBV5-1 with TRBJ2-1, with no clear D. V was pared by 8 bases and J by 5 bases, with 14 bases between. This CDR3 is built from 13 residues. CDR1 and CDR2 (germline): SGHRS, YFSETQ. The CDR3 bases are TGCGCCAGGGTAAGAGGCAGCCACAATGAGCAGTTCTTC. Its protein product is CARVRGSHNEQFF. Using reference TRBV5-1 and TRBJ2-1 for the parts outside the CDR3, the full variable domain is KAGVTQTPRYLIKTRGQQVTLSCSPISGHRSVSWYQQTPGQGLQFLFEYFSETQRNKGNFPGRFSGRQFSNSRSEMNVSTLELGDSALYLCARVRGSHNEQFFGPGTRLTVL.

J is TRBJ1-1 and V is TRBV6-5; D may be TRBD1 (6 bases). This CDR3 contains 14 residues. Trimming left V 7 bases short and J 0 bases short, with 12 bases between. CDR1 MNHEY and CDR2 SVGAGI come from the germline V gene. This CDR3 is CASMRDRMNTEAFF. DNA for the CDR3: TGTGCCAGCATGAGAGACAGGATGAACACTGAAGCTTTCTTT.